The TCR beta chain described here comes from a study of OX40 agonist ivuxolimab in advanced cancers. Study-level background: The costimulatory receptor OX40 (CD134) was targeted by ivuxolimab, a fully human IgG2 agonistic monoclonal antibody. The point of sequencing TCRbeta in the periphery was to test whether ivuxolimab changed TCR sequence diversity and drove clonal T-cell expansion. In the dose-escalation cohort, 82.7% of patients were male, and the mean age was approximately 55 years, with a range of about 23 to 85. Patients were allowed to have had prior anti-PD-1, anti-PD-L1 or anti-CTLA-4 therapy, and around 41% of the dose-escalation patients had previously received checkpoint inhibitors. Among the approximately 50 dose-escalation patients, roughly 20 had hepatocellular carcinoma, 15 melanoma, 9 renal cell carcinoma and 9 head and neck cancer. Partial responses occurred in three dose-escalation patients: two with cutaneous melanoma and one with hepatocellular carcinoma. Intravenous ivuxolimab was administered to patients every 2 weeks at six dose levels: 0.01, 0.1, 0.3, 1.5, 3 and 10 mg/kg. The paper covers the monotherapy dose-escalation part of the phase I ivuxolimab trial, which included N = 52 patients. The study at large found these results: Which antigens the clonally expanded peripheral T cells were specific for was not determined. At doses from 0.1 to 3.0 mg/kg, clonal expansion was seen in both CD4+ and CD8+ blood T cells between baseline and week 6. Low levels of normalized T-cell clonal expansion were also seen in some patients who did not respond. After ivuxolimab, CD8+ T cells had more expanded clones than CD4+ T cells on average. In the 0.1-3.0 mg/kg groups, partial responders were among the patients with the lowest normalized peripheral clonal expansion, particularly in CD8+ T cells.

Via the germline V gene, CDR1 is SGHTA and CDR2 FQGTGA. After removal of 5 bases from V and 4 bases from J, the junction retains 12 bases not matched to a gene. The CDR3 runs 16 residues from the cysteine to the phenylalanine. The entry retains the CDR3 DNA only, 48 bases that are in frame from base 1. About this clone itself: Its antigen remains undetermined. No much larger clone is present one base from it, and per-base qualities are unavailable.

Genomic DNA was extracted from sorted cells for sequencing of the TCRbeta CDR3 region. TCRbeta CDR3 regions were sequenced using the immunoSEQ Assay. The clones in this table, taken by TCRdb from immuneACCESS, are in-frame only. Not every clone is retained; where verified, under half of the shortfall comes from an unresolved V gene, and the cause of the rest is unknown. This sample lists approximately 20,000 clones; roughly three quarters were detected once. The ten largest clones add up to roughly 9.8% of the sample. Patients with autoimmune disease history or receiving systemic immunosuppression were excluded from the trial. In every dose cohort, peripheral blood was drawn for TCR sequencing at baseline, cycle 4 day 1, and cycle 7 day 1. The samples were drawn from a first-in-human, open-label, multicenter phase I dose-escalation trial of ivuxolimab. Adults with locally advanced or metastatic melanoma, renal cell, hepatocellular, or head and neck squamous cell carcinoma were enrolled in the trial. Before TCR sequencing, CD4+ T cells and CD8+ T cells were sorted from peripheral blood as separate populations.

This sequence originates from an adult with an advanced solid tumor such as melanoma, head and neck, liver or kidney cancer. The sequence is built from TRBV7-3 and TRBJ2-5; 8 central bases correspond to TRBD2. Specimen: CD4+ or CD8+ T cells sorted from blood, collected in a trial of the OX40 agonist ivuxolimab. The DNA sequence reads TGTGCCAGCAGCCCCGACGGGGGGGGCCGATTAGAGACCCAGTACTTC. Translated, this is CASSPDGGGRLETQYF.